This T cell receptor beta chain was documented in a study of Tregs in tolerant kidney transplant recipients. Study as a whole: A roughly 3-day belatacept mixed lymphocyte reaction, sometimes plus 5-day graft donor restimulation, preceded CD4+CD25+CD127- sorting. Recipient cells were told from donor cells by antibody staining. Study results and caveats: Expanding Tregs on activated donor B cells appeared to best identify donor-specific TCRbeta clones. Findings come from small patient numbers and require larger validation.

Sequenced by immunoSEQ multiplex PCR; TCRdb stores in-frame clones only, minus some. Of approximately 30,000 clones in the sample, 70% to 85% were seen once. This clone was seen a single time. No antigen is known for it. Germline assignment: CDR1 MGHRA and CDR2 YSYEKL. CDR3 size: 15 residues. V was clipped by 0 bases and J by 5 bases, with 13 bases between them. This TCR derives from a human donor in good health. The specimen sequenced was Tregs from blood cultured with allogeneic cells. V usage is TRBV4-1 and J usage is TRBJ2-5; D is uncertain. DNA of the CDR3: TGCGCCAGCAGCCAAGAGGTCGGCCTTTTGGAGACCCAGTACTTC. This codes for CASSQEVGLLETQYF.